Below, 26 T cell receptor beta chains from the same sample are listed, as sequenced in a study of cytomegalovirus exposure and HLA in healthy donors. PCR employed 60 Vbeta and 13 Jbeta primers. This table comes from immunoSEQ multiplex PCR, and its TCRdb copy is limited to in-frame clones, with some not included. The data show some 170,000 clones, about 80% seen once. The sequenced material came from PBMCs. Receptors were obtained from a man aged 25 to 40 in good health and CMV-seronegative.

V is TRBV5-1 and J is TRBJ1-4; TRBD1 is a possible D gene (5 bases). The V end lost 6 bases, the J end lost 7 bases, and 16 bases lay between the germline ends. CDR1 and CDR2 from the germline V gene are SGHRS and YFSETQ. The CDR3 is made up of 14 amino acids. CDR3 sequence: CASTTGGDSEKLFF. The CDR3 DNA is TGCGCCAGCACCACTGGGGGGGATTCTGAAAAACTGTTTTTT.

This clone has a handful of counts. The chain is built from TRBV4-1 and TRBJ2-1; 9 bases map to TRBD1. The CDR3 runs 16 residues. Germline CDR1 MGHRA, CDR2 YSYEKL. Unmatched junction bases numbered 6, after V lost 3 bases and J lost 3 bases. CDR3 amino acids: CASSHRQGQGYNEQFF. In DNA, the CDR3 is TGCGCCAGCAGCCATAGGCAGGGACAGGGCTACAATGAGCAGTTCTTC.

The chain combines TRBV28 with TRBJ2-2, with TRBD2 identical over 12 bases. V was clipped by 3 bases and J by 0 bases; unmatched bases: 5. CDR1 is MDHEN and CDR2 is SYDVKM in the germline V gene. CDR3 size: 18 residues. CDR3 in DNA: TGTGCCAGCAGTTTCCCACTAGCGGGGGGAGCGAACACCGGGGAGCTGTTTTTT. It translates to CASSFPLAGGANTGELFF.

V and J are TRBV6-5 and TRBJ1-1, with no clear D. Germline lookup yields CDR1 MNHEY and CDR2 SVGAGI. The CDR3 runs to 12 residues. V was cut by 5 bases and J by 3 bases, with 7 bases left in between. The CDR3 nucleotides are TGTGCCAGCAGTCCCTCGGACACTGAAGCTTTCTTT. Translating it yields CASSPSDTEAFF.

CDR3 nucleotides: TGTGCCAGAAGCTTGGCGGGGGGGAGGGAGACCCAGTACTTC. Protein product: CARSLAGGRETQYF. This sequence joins TRBV5-3 and TRBJ2-5; 8 positions agree with TRBD2. TRBV5-3 is flagged as an ORF with uncertain function. This CDR3 is built from 14 residues. The J segment lost 5 bases and the V segment lost 0 bases, leaving 3 bases of the junction unmatched.

The chain combines TRBV5-1 with TRBJ2-1; TRBD1 agrees at 7 bases. V lost 0 bases and J lost 2; bases outside the gene matches: 2. Per germline, CDR1 SGHRS and CDR2 YFSETQ. The CDR3 loop spans 15 amino acids. The CDR3 nucleotides read TGCGCCAGCAGCTTGGGGGACAGCACCTACAATGAGCAGTTCTTC. Amino acid sequence: CASSLGDSTYNEQFF.

Turning to this clone: A junction boundary mismatches the germline segment, possibly from a read error. The chain joins TRBV7-9 to TRBJ2-7; TRBD2 might be the D (5 bases). The CDR3 loop spans 17 amino acids. Germline-derived CDR1 and CDR2 are SEHNR and FQNEAQ (reference sequence). CDR3 residues: CSSSLAHLVARPYEQYF. The DNA of the CDR3 is TGTTCCAGCAGCTTAGCGCATCTAGTCGCTAGGCCCTACGAGCAGTACTTC.

The rearrangement uses TRBV27 and TRBJ2-5, with D possibly TRBD2 on 6 matching bases. Germline V gene sequence: CDR1 MNHEY, CDR2 SMNVEV (reference sequence). CDR3 size: 15 residues. V lost 4 bases to trimming and J lost 5 bases, with 17 bases between them. The CDR3 protein is CASSSRAGLLETQYF. The CDR3 DNA reads TGTGCCAGCAGTTCGCGAGCGGGCCTTTTGGAGACCCAGTACTTC.

Points on this clone: Other DNA sequences within the sample encode an identical CDR3. The rearrangement links TRBV6-5 to TRBJ2-5; D ambiguous. V lost 0 bases, J lost 1 base, and 3 bases lay in between. In germline, CDR1 is MNHEY, CDR2 SVGAGI. The CDR3 extends over 13 amino acids. The CDR3 loop reads CASSYSLQETQYF. The CDR3 nucleotides are TGTGCCAGCAGTTACTCACTCCAAGAGACCCAGTACTTC.

This clone occurred a few times. The chain is built from TRBV14 and TRBJ1-1; TRBD1 is a possible D gene (5 bases). Trimming took off 1 base at V and 1 base at J, with 16 bases between the two ends. The germline V gene encodes CDR1 SGHDN and CDR2 FVKESK. This CDR3 comprises 17 residues. DNA for the CDR3: TGTGCCAGCAGCCAAGTAGGAGGGGTAGTCCAGAACACTGAAGCTTTCTTT. Amino acid sequence: CASSQVGGVVQNTEAFF.

V and J are TRBV5-8 and TRBJ1-2, with D maybe TRBD1 (6 bases). This CDR3 comprises 16 residues. V shed 6 bases and J shed 3 bases, with 21 bases lying between them. CDR1 is SGHTS, CDR2 YDEGEE, per germline. For the CDR3, the DNA is TGTGCCAGCAACACCCCCCGGGGGGCCGTATACTATGGCTACACCTTC. Translation gives CASNTPRGAVYYGYTF.

V is TRBV5-4 and J is TRBJ2-1; 9 bases are a match to TRBD2. Germline V gives CDR1 SGHNT, CDR2 YYREEE (reference sequence). V was clipped by 5 bases and J by 8 bases; unmatched bases: 11. The CDR3 contains 15 residues. CDR3 region: CASRPGGTSNDEQFF. CDR3 in DNA: TGTGCCAGCAGACCCGGCGGGACTAGCAACGATGAGCAGTTCTTC. Variable domain in full (rest from reference TRBV5-4 and TRBJ2-1): ETGVTQSPTHLIKTRGQQVTLRCSSQSGHNTVSWYQQALGQGPQFIFQYYREEENGRGNFPPRFSGLQFPNYSSELNVNALELDDSALYLCASRPGGTSNDEQFFGPGTRLTVL.

This clone was seen a few times. The gene calls are TRBV6-5 and TRBJ1-4; D not certain. CDR3 length equals 13 residues. Trimming took off 6 bases at V and 6 bases at J, with 11 bases between the two ends. Per germline, CDR1 MNHEY and CDR2 SVGAGI. DNA for the CDR3: TGTGCCAGCAGCGCAGGAGCGGATGAAAAACTGTTTTTT. Protein product: CASSAGADEKLFF.

V gene TRBV30 combines with J gene TRBJ2-7; 10 nucleotides match TRBD2. This CDR3 spans 13 amino acids. J was trimmed by 5 bases and V by 2 bases; bases with no gene match: 3. The germline V gene encodes CDR1 GTSNPN and CDR2 SVGIG (reference sequence). CDR3 sequence reads: CAWSPLAGDEQYF. As DNA, the CDR3 is TGTGCCTGGAGTCCCCTAGCGGGAGACGAGCAGTACTTC.

This chain links TRBV5-1 with TRBJ1-6, with 8 bases that match TRBD1. The CDR3 spans 14 residues. Trimming cost V 0 bases and J 10 bases; bases outside gene matches: 3. The germline V gene has CDR1 SGHRS and CDR2 YFSETQ. As DNA, the CDR3 is TGCGCCAGCAGCTTGGTGGACAGGGAATCACCCCTCCACTTT. Residues: CASSLVDRESPLHF.

The J gene is TRBJ1-4, the V gene TRBV2; D is undetermined. V was cut by 6 bases and J by 7 bases, with 15 bases left in between. Germline-derived CDR1 and CDR2 are SNHLY and FYNNEI. The CDR3 has 14 amino acids. The CDR3: CASRVVLSGEKLFF. DNA for the CDR3: TGTGCCAGCAGGGTCGTGCTAAGTGGTGAAAAACTGTTTTTT.

The chain is built from TRBV7-3 and TRBJ1-5, with 7 bases lining up with TRBD1. The CDR3 sequence is 15 residues long. J gave up 2 bases and V 10 bases, and 11 bases lay outside the gene matches. Germline CDR1 SGHTA, CDR2 FQGTGA. This CDR3 is CATRQGTVGNQPQHF. DNA for the CDR3: TGTGCCACCCGACAGGGAACAGTGGGCAATCAGCCCCAGCATTTT.

This chain joins TRBV6-6 and TRBJ2-7, with TRBD1 matching 12 bases. CDR1 MNHNY and CDR2 SVGAGI come from the germline V gene (reference sequence). J was trimmed by 10 bases and V by 2 bases; bases with no gene match: 9. This CDR3 is 15 amino acids long. CDR3 coding DNA: TGTGCCAGCAGTTACGCCCCCGGGACAGGGGGCGGTCAGTACTTC. This gives the protein CASSYAPGTGGGQYF.

The chain employs TRBV13 and TRBJ2-1; 10 bases are a match to TRBD1. J gave up 7 bases and V 4 bases, and 7 bases lay outside the gene matches. The CDR3 runs to 15 residues. Germline CDR1 PRHDT, CDR2 FYEKMQ (reference sequence). The CDR3 is CASSSTGTGVNEQFF. CDR3 sequence (DNA): TGTGCCAGCAGCTCTACCGGGACAGGGGTAAATGAGCAGTTCTTC. Supplemented by reference TRBV13 and TRBJ2-1, the full variable domain reads AAGVIQSPRHLIKEKRETATLKCYPIPRHDTVYWYQQGPGQDPQFLISFYEKMQSDKGSIPDRFSAQQFSDYHSELNMSSLELGDSALYFCASSSTGTGVNEQFFGPGTRLTVL.

In its sample, this clone was seen a few times. V gene TRBV2 combines with J gene TRBJ2-2; weak D call: TRBD2 (6 bases). Trimming shortened V by 5 bases and J by 4 bases, and 14 bases separated the two germline ends. This CDR3 has 15 amino acids. Germline CDR1 SNHLY, CDR2 FYNNEI. DNA for the CDR3: TGTGCCAGCAGTCTTTCCGGGAGCGCCACCGGGGAGCTGTTTTTT. Amino acid sequence: CASSLSGSATGELFF.

This clone showed up just once. The chain recombines TRBV7-2 with TRBJ1-4, with D hard to call. The CDR3 loop spans 16 amino acids. From germline, CDR1 is SGHTA and CDR2 FQGNSA. Between the trimmed V and J ends, which lost 1 base and 0 bases, there was a span of 9 bases. As DNA, the CDR3 is TGTGCCAGCAGCTTAGGGAGAGATACAACTAATGAAAAACTGTTTTTT. Translated: CASSLGRDTTNEKLFF.

This rearrangement joins TRBV4-1 to TRBJ1-5; D not certain. Trimming shortened V by 2 bases and J by 2 bases, and 16 bases separated the two germline ends. Germline values: CDR1 MGHRA, CDR2 YSYEKL. This CDR3 is 17 amino acids long. The CDR3 region has the DNA TGCGCCAGCAGCCAAATCGGGGTCGACGTAGGCAATCAGCCCCAGCATTTT. Its translation is CASSQIGVDVGNQPQHF.

Points on this clone: The identical CDR3 is also encoded by other nucleotide sequences in the sample. The gene calls are TRBV5-1 and TRBJ2-7; D possibly corresponds to TRBD1 (5 bases). This CDR3 region has 12 residues. The germline V gene encodes CDR1 SGHRS and CDR2 YFSETQ. V dropped 0 bases and J dropped 7 bases, with 8 bases sitting between them. CDR3 residues: CASSLAGREQYF. CDR3 coding DNA: TGCGCCAGCAGCTTGGCAGGGCGGGAGCAGTACTTC.

This chain links TRBV29-1 with TRBJ2-1; the D gene is possibly TRBD1 (6 bases). The germline V gene encodes CDR1 SQVTM and CDR2 ANQGSEA. V lost 4 bases to trimming and J lost 5 bases, with 21 bases between them. The length of the CDR3 is 16 residues. CDR3 sequence reads: CSVVFYGEGDHNEQFF. CDR3 coding DNA: TGCAGCGTTGTGTTTTATGGAGAGGGGGACCACAATGAGCAGTTCTTC.

V and J are TRBV9 and TRBJ2-3; 9 bases agree with TRBD2. The CDR3 totals 15 residues. Trimming took 4 bases from V and 4 from J; bases not matched to a gene: 7. Looked up from germline, CDR1 is SGDLS and CDR2 is YYNGEE. CDR3 DNA sequence: TGTGCCAGCAGCATTGCGGGGGGGGGAGCAGATACGCAGTATTTT. It codes for CASSIAGGGADTQYF. The full variable domain, completed using reference TRBV9 and TRBJ2-3, is DSGVTQTPKHLITATGQRVTLRCSPRSGDLSVYWYQQSLDQGLQFLIQYYNGEERAKGNILERFSAQQFPDLHSELNLSSLELGDSALYFCASSIAGGGADTQYFGPGTRLTVL.

The chain couples TRBV20-1 to TRBJ2-5; unclear D gene. V lost 3 bases, J lost 9 bases, and 8 bases lay in between. Germline assignment: CDR1 DFQATT and CDR2 SNEGSKA (reference sequence). There are 10 residues in the CDR3. DNA for the CDR3: TGCAGTGCTAGTCCCACTTCCCAGTACTTC. Translation gives CSASPTSQYF.